Below, 6 T cell receptor beta chains from the same sample are listed, as sequenced in a study of identifying expanded T cells in peripheral blood. Using immunoSEQ multiplex PCR, the repertoire was profiled, and TCRdb retains in-frame clones only, with some absent. This table holds around 47,000 clones, roughly 80% found once. Sequenced sample: blood. These TCRs come from a person between 18 and 69 years old in good health.

This clone showed up just a few times. The V gene is TRBV2, the J gene TRBJ1-1; D not resolved. Germline loops: CDR1 SNHLY, CDR2 FYNNEI. Trimming stripped 7 bases from V and 0 bases from J, with 6 bases between. The CDR3 runs to 12 residues. CDR3 loop: CASKQVNTEAFF. In DNA form, the CDR3 reads TGTGCCAGCAAGCAGGTGAACACTGAAGCTTTCTTT.

The chain recombines TRBV30 with TRBJ1-3; the D is unclear. CDR3 length: 12 amino acids. Deletions cut 0 bases from V and 3 bases from J, with 3 bases between. CDR1 is GTSNPN, CDR2 SVGIG, per germline (reference sequence). CDR3 amino acids: CAWSVRGNTIYF. DNA for the CDR3: TGTGCCTGGAGTGTTCGTGGAAACACCATATATTTT.

This clone appeared a single time. The V gene is TRBV5-1, the J gene TRBJ2-1; D possibly corresponds to TRBD1 (5 bases). The V end lost 0 bases, the J end lost 3 bases, and 13 bases lay between the germline ends. The CDR3 loop spans 16 amino acids. Germline CDR1 is SGHRS and CDR2 is YFSETQ. In nucleotides, the CDR3 is TGCGCCAGCAGCTTGGACCCGACAGATTTCTACAATGAGCAGTTCTTC. It codes for CASSLDPTDFYNEQFF. The full variable domain, with the rest looked up from reference TRBV5-1 and TRBJ2-1, is KAGVTQTPRYLIKTRGQQVTLSCSPISGHRSVSWYQQTPGQGLQFLFEYFSETQRNKGNFPGRFSGRQFSNSRSEMNVSTLELGDSALYLCASSLDPTDFYNEQFFGPGTRLTVL.

V and J are TRBV9 and TRBJ1-3; a weak D match, TRBD1 (5 bases). Germline loops: CDR1 SGDLS, CDR2 YYNGEE. The V end lost 0 bases, the J end lost 0 bases, and 28 bases lay between the germline ends. The CDR3 sequence is 22 residues long. The CDR3 nucleotides read TGTGCCAGCAGCGTAGGTAAGTCCCTTCCCTGCCAGGGTTTCAACTCTGGAAACACCATATATTTT. Its protein product is CASSVGKSLPCQGFNSGNTIYF. Together with reference TRBV9 and TRBJ1-3, the CDR3 gives the full variable domain: DSGVTQTPKHLITATGQRVTLRCSPRSGDLSVYWYQQSLDQGLQFLIQYYNGEERAKGNILERFSAQQFPDLHSELNLSSLELGDSALYFCASSVGKSLPCQGFNSGNTIYFGEGSWLTVV.

In DNA, the CDR3 is TGTGCCAGCAGCCCCCGGGACAGGGGGTTGCCTGGAAACACCATATATTTT. Its protein is CASSPRDRGLPGNTIYF. J is TRBJ1-3 and V is TRBV7-8; TRBD1 aligns across 11 bases. The V and J ends lost 5 bases and 2 bases, in that order; junction bases with no gene match: 8. The germline V gene has CDR1 SGHVS and CDR2 FQNEAQ. This CDR3 has 17 residues.

In its sample, this clone was seen once. The CDR3 DNA reads TGTGCCAGCAGTTTGTCCAGCGGGGTGACCCAGTACTTC. The encoded protein is CASSLSSGVTQYF. The J gene is TRBJ2-5, the V gene TRBV27; 7 bases map to TRBD2. V trimming: 3 bases; J trimming: 7 bases; junction bases outside the gene matches: 5. CDR1 is MNHEY and CDR2 is SMNVEV in the germline V gene (reference sequence). The CDR3 loop spans 13 amino acids.